This T cell receptor beta chain is drawn from a study of blood T cell repertoires in COVID-19. Study-wide context: The United States, Italy and Spain provided the acute and convalescent COVID-19 samples.

Individuals aged 18 to 89 years were recruited from roughly 22 US areas. Clinical histories supplied by participants themselves formed the basis of cohort assignment. In the source study's methods: The authors estimated nucleated cell counts from reference gene primer amplification. Produced via immunoSEQ multiplex PCR; TCRdb's table is partial and in-frame only. V and J calls and clone size are given by that table; D and trimming were obtained from the DNA. Counted here are 200,000 to 250,000 clones, about four fifths occurring once; the ten biggest clones make up approximately 1.4%. The junction had 6 bases not matched to a gene; V was cut back by 0 bases and J by 5 bases. The length of the CDR3 is 16 residues. Germline lookup yields CDR1 MNHEY and CDR2 SVGAGI.

The chain links TRBV6-5 to TRBJ2-5, with 10 positions matching TRBD2. The sequence was collected from a woman between 40 and 50 years old with acute COVID-19. Sequenced material: PBMCs or T cells enriched from blood (not recorded which). The CDR3 region has the DNA TGTGCCAGCAGTTACTCAGCGGGGGGGCTCGGGGAGACCCAGTACTTC. It codes for CASSYSAGGLGETQYF.